The rows below give T cell receptor beta chains drawn from one sample of a study of identical twins. MiXCR was run by TCRdb on the 5' RACE reads, yielding one entry per CDR3 protein. Here the sample spans hundreds of thousands of distinct CDR3 sequences, 12% being singletons. The data were also submitted as part of a second study, on yellow fever vaccine responses in identical twins.

The sequenced sample consisted of PBMCs. The source is a woman aged 18-35 years in good health. CDR3s include the opening cysteine and the closing phenylalanine or tryptophan. The D gene is left open where the match is weak. Expanded clones are given a class, and other clones once, few, many or no size at all.

J gene	D gene	V gene	clone size	CDR3 DNA	CDR3 protein
TRBJ2-7	NA	TRBV18	NA	TGTGCCAGCTCACCGAACAGGGTGAGCTCCTACGAGCAGTACTTC	CASSPNRVSSYEQYF
TRBJ2-2	TRBD2	TRBV5-1	few	TGCGCCAGCAGCTTCGGGGGGGCCGAAAACGGGGAGCTGTTTTTT	CASSFGGAENGELFF
TRBJ2-1	NA	TRBV6-5	NA	TGTGCCAGCAGTTACGAGGCAGGGATCCCCTACAATGAGCAGTTCTTC	CASSYEAGIPYNEQFF
TRBJ2-1	NA	TRBV5-1	few	TGCGCCAGCAGCTCAAGCCCGACCAACTACAATGAGCAGTTCTTC	CASSSSPTNYNEQFF
TRBJ1-3	NA	TRBV28	few	TGTGCCAGCAGTCCCCGCCCGGGACAAGGAAACACCATATATTTT	CASSPRPGQGNTIYF
TRBJ2-7	NA	TRBV18	NA	TGTGCCAGCTCACCCTCCCGACCTTACGAGCAGTACTTC	CASSPSRPYEQYF
TRBJ2-1	TRBD2	TRBV9	NA	TGTGCCAGCAGCGTCGGGGGCGGGGGGACCGACAATGAGCAGTTCTTC	CASSVGGGGTDNEQFF
TRBJ2-5	TRBD2	TRBV4-1	NA	TGCGCCAGCAGCCAATGGACATATAAAGGCACAGGACTAGCAGTGGAGACCCAGTACTTC	CASSQWTYKGTGLAVETQYF
TRBJ2-1	TRBD2	TRBV9	few	TGTGCCAGCAGCGTAGGTTCGCGACTAGCGTACAATGAGCAGTTCTTC	CASSVGSRLAYNEQFF
TRBJ1-1	NA	TRBV20-1	NA	TGCAGTGCTAGGGGTCCTTACGGGGTGGCTGAAGCTTTCTTT	CSARGPYGVAEAFF
TRBJ1-1	TRBD1	TRBV11-3	few	TGTGCCAGCAGCGAAGAGGGGGCGCGTAACACTGAAGCTTTCTTT	CASSEEGARNTEAFF
TRBJ1-2	TRBD1	TRBV7-9	few	TGTGCCAGCAGCACCTCCCAGGGGGCCTATGGCTACACCTTC	CASSTSQGAYGYTF
TRBJ1-3	NA	TRBV12-3/TRBV12-4	NA	TGTGCCAGCAGGACCAACGGGGCTGGAAACACCATATATTTT	CASRTNGAGNTIYF
TRBJ2-2	NA	TRBV5-1	few	TGCGCCAGCAGCATAAAGTCCCCCGGGGAGCTGTTTTTT	CASSIKSPGELFF